This is a list of T cell receptor beta chains from one sample in a study of neoadjuvant nivolumab and ipilimumab in lung cancer. The method was immunoSEQ multiplex PCR; TCRdb's version includes in-frame clones alone and lacks a portion of them. There are tens of thousands of clones in the sample; roughly 80% occur only once, and approximately 5.9% lies in the top ten. This material consisted of peripheral blood, taken before neoadjuvant nivolumab, alone or with ipilimumab. All receptors derive from an adult with non-small cell lung cancer. CDR3s include the opening cysteine and the closing phenylalanine or tryptophan. A D gene is named only where the DNA matches it firmly. Not every row has a clone size; where given, it reads once, few, many or a size class.

d_call: TRBD1; clone_size: -; v_call: TRBV11-2; j_call: TRBJ2-7; cdr3_nt: TGTGCCAGCAGCCGGACAGGGATCGGCTCCTACGAGCAGTACTTC; cdr3_aa: CASSRTGIGSYEQYF
d_call: TRBD1; clone_size: -; v_call: TRBV7-9; j_call: TRBJ2-7; cdr3_nt: TGTGCCAGCAGCTTCACCAACGCCGCAGGGGGCGGCGAGCAGTACTTC; cdr3_aa: CASSFTNAAGGGEQYF
d_call: -; clone_size: -; v_call: TRBV7-9; j_call: TRBJ2-3; cdr3_nt: TGTGCCAGCAGCTTAGCGGGGCCCAGCACAGATACGCAGTATTTT; cdr3_aa: CASSLAGPSTDTQYF
d_call: -; clone_size: -; v_call: TRBV7-6; j_call: TRBJ2-1; cdr3_nt: TGTGCCAGCAGCTTAGTGGTCAATGAGCAGTTCTTC; cdr3_aa: CASSLVVNEQFF
d_call: TRBD2; clone_size: -; v_call: TRBV7-7; j_call: TRBJ2-1; cdr3_nt: TGTGCCAGCAGCCCGATAGCGGGGGGCGGGAATGAGCAGTTCTTC; cdr3_aa: CASSPIAGGGNEQFF
d_call: -; clone_size: -; v_call: TRBV10-3; j_call: TRBJ2-1; cdr3_nt: TGTGCCATCAGTGAGCGGGCCAAGGTGGGCAATGAGCAGTTCTTC; cdr3_aa: CAISERAKVGNEQFF
d_call: -; clone_size: -; v_call: TRBV9; j_call: TRBJ2-5; cdr3_nt: TGTGCCAGCAGTGCTACTAGTTTGGGAGAGACCCAGTACTTC; cdr3_aa: CASSATSLGETQYF
d_call: -; clone_size: -; v_call: TRBV11-1; j_call: TRBJ2-3; cdr3_nt: TGTGCCAGCCGACCTGGGGGCACAGATACGCAGTATTTT; cdr3_aa: CASRPGGTDTQYF
d_call: -; clone_size: once; v_call: TRBV15; j_call: TRBJ2-1; cdr3_nt: TGTGCCACCAGCAGAGATAGAGGTACCTACAATGAGCAGTTCTTC; cdr3_aa: CATSRDRGTYNEQFF
d_call: -; clone_size: -; v_call: TRBV9; j_call: TRBJ1-2; cdr3_nt: TGTGCCAGCAGCGTAGGGAGCGTCGGCTATGGCTACACCTTC; cdr3_aa: CASSVGSVGYGYTF
d_call: -; clone_size: -; v_call: TRBV4-1; j_call: TRBJ2-7; cdr3_nt: TGCGCCAGCAGCCAAGAACTTGGGGAGGGACAGCGCTACGAGCAGTACTTC; cdr3_aa: CASSQELGEGQRYEQYF
d_call: -; clone_size: -; v_call: TRBV4-1; j_call: TRBJ2-7; cdr3_nt: TGCGCCAGCAGCCAAGAAGGCGGACCGGGTCCCTACGAGCAGTACTTC; cdr3_aa: CASSQEGGPGPYEQYF
d_call: -; clone_size: -; v_call: TRBV18; j_call: TRBJ2-2; cdr3_nt: TGTGCCAGCTCACGAGAGAGGGAGAACACCGGGGAGCTGTTTTTT; cdr3_aa: CASSRERENTGELFF
d_call: -; clone_size: -; v_call: TRBV28; j_call: TRBJ1-2; cdr3_nt: TGTGCCAGCAGTTCTCTTCAGGTTTTCTATGGCTACACCTTC; cdr3_aa: CASSSLQVFYGYTF
d_call: -; clone_size: -; v_call: TRBV2; j_call: TRBJ2-6; cdr3_nt: TGTGCCAGCAGGGGCGACAGACTCCGGACCAACGTCCTGACTTTC; cdr3_aa: CASRGDRLRTNVLTF